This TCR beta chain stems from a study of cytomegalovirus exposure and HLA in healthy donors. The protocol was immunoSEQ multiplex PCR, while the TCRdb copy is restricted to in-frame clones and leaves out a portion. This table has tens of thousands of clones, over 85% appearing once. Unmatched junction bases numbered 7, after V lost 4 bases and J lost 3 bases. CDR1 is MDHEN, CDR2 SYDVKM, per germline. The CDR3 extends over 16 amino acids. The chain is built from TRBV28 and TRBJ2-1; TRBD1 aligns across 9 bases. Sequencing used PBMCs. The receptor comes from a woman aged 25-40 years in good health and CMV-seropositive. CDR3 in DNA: TGTGCCAGCAGTTCATTCCGGGACAGGGTCTACAATGAGCAGTTCTTC. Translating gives CASSSFRDRVYNEQFF.